A selection of T cell receptor beta chains follows, all from one sample in a study of T cell responses to AZD1222 COVID-19 vaccine. Assay: immunoSEQ multiplex PCR; the TCRdb copy retains only in-frame clones and omits some. Counted here are 150,000 to 200,000 clones, over 90% occurring once; the ten biggest clones make up 3% to 5%. The sequenced sample was peripheral blood, obtained on day 0 of AZD1222 vaccination. The receptors originated from an adult in good health. Each CDR3 is given without its conserved first and last residue. Fields, in order: clone size, J gene, V gene, CDR3 protein. The listing skips clone size in some rows; elsewhere it reads once, few, many or a size class.

NA | TRBJ1-5 | TRBV4-2 | ASSQDLPGGGDNQPQH
NA | TRBJ2-1 | TRBV7-8 | ASSSRTGLYGYNEQF
NA | TRBJ2-7 | TRBV6-5 | ASEMAVNSYEQY
NA | TRBJ1-6 | TRBV5-1 | ASSREARGMNNSPLH
NA | TRBJ1-5 | TRBV20-1 | SASQGSNQPQH
NA | TRBJ1-2 | TRBV6-5 | ASSRRERPFYGYT
NA | TRBJ1-2 | TRBV3-1/TRBV3-2 | ASSLRPSYGYT
NA | TRBJ1-2 | TRBV5-8 | ASSLYQGLYGYT
NA | TRBJ1-2 | TRBV6-1 | ASSERDSLTRGYT
NA | TRBJ1-1 | TRBV18 | ASSQSGNSNTEAF
NA | TRBJ1-4 | TRBV3-1/TRBV3-2 | ASSGRLIGGGEKLF
NA | TRBJ2-7 | TRBV5-1 | ASSLGRMSYEQY
once | TRBJ1-1 | TRBV12-3/TRBV12-4 | ASRVTGTEAF
NA | TRBJ2-5 | TRBV5-1 | ASSAGSFETQY
NA | TRBJ1-5 | TRBV19 | ASSISRVDNQPQH
NA | TRBJ2-7 | TRBV5-1 | ASSPLAGAGYEQY
NA | TRBJ2-3 | TRBV5-1 | ASSFFTDTQY
once | TRBJ1-2 | TRBV15 | ATSRAGNRGTGYT
NA | TRBJ2-7 | TRBV7-6 | ASSPPGGHEQY
NA | TRBJ2-1 | TRBV27 | ASSRYGAGPEQF
NA | TRBJ1-2 | TRBV6-5 | ASSARQGSNYGYT
NA | TRBJ1-1 | TRBV27 | ASSSPGRGISEAF
NA | TRBJ1-2 | TRBV9 | ASTPHLGQASNYGYT
NA | TRBJ2-7 | TRBV27 | ASSTRTSGGAWY
NA | TRBJ2-5 | TRBV9 | ASSVTGFQETQY
NA | TRBJ2-3 | TRBV5-1 | ASSFWGGRPNTDTQY
NA | TRBJ2-2 | TRBV3-1/TRBV3-2 | ASSRFDYGNTGELF
NA | TRBJ2-5 | TRBV5-4 | ASSLVRGAGGETQY
NA | TRBJ2-1 | TRBV29-1 | STIQNEQF
NA | TRBJ2-7 | TRBV28 | ASSPRDSLYEQY
NA | TRBJ2-1 | TRBV11-2 | ASSLGGGGSYNEQF
NA | TRBJ1-5 | TRBV5-1 | ASSPDRDQPQH
NA | TRBJ2-1 | TRBV5-1 | ASSLGPQSTALYNEQF